Listed here are 27 T cell receptor beta chains from one sample, sequenced in a study of cytomegalovirus exposure and HLA in healthy donors. PCR amplification relied on 60 Vbeta primers (plus 13 Jbeta primers). Only in-frame clones appear in the TCRdb table, and some are missing; sequencing was by immunoSEQ multiplex PCR. This sample carries over 95,000 clones, more than 75% of them seen once, and the ten largest clones take 9% to 15%. Specimen: PBMCs. The receptors originated from a woman in her 40s in good health and CMV-seropositive.

This clone occurred once. J is TRBJ1-2 and V is TRBV7-9; a weak D match, TRBD1 (5 bases). CDR1 is SEHNR and CDR2 is FQNEAQ in the germline V gene (reference sequence). V gave up 5 bases and J gave up 6 bases, with 16 bases separating them. The CDR3 consists of 14 residues. CDR3 region: CASSRVGDWNGYTF. The CDR3 DNA is TGTGCCAGCAGCCGAGTGGGGGACTGGAATGGCTACACCTTC.

The V gene is TRBV7-8, the J gene TRBJ1-1; D not certain. The length of the CDR3 is 14 residues. V dropped 5 bases and J dropped 0 bases, with 10 bases sitting between them. CDR1 and CDR2 (germline): SGHVS, FQNEAQ. The CDR3 DNA follows: TGTGCCAGCAGCCCGACGGAGATGAACACTGAAGCTTTCTTT. Translation gives CASSPTEMNTEAFF.

The gene calls are TRBV19 and TRBJ1-5; 9 bases match TRBD1. The CDR3 extends over 16 amino acids. Per germline, CDR1 LNHDA and CDR2 SQIVND (reference sequence). The ends lost 1 base at V and 9 bases at J; junction bases unmatched: 10. The CDR3 sequence is CASSIGTGTGLRPQHF. CDR3 in DNA: TGTGCCAGTAGTATAGGCACCGGGACAGGGTTACGGCCCCAGCATTTT.

The CDR3 loop reads CASSALPLGNQPQHF. The CDR3, as DNA: TGTGCCAGCAGTGCCCTACCTCTTGGCAATCAGCCCCAGCATTTT. This chain links TRBV6-1 with TRBJ1-5; no definite D call. The CDR3 totals 15 residues. Germline V gene lookup returns CDR1 MNHNS and CDR2 SASEGT. The ends were cut back, 4 bases at V and 2 bases at J, with 12 bases in the middle.

Note on this clone: A read error may produce the germline difference seen at one junction end. V gene TRBV2 combines with J gene TRBJ2-4, with a tentative D call TRBD1 (6 bases). CDR3 length: 15 residues. CDR1 is SNHLY and CDR2 is FYNNEI in the germline V gene. CDR3 residues: CASSVLGVSGQQRDF. The CDR3, as DNA: TGTGCCAGCAGTGTGTTGGGAGTGAGTGGACAGCAGAGGGACTTC.

The V and J genes are TRBV18 and TRBJ2-1, with 12 bases aligning to TRBD2. With 1 base clipped from V and 7 bases from J, the junction kept 11 bases outside the gene matches. The CDR3 runs to 18 residues. The V gene's germline CDR1 is KGHSH and CDR2 LQKENI. The CDR3 sequence: CASSPHPPSGGAGNEQFF. For the CDR3, the DNA is TGTGCCAGCTCACCACACCCCCCTAGCGGGGGGGCGGGAAATGAGCAGTTCTTC.

About this clone: Other DNA sequences in this sample translate to the same CDR3. The chain has TRBV7-3 and TRBJ1-1, with a possible D match to TRBD1 (5 bases). V was trimmed by 2 bases and J by 5 bases, leaving 12 bases between them. Germline CDR1 is SGHTA and CDR2 is FQGTGA. CDR3 length: 14 amino acids. As DNA, the CDR3 is TGTGCCAGCAGCTTATCTCCAGGGATAACTGAAGCTTTCTTT. Its protein product is CASSLSPGITEAFF. Filled out from reference TRBV7-3 and TRBJ1-1, the complete variable domain reads GAGVSQTPSNKVTEKGKYVELRCDPISGHTALYWYRQSLGQGPEFLIYFQGTGAADDSGLPNDRFFAVRPEGSVSTLKIQRTERGDSAVYLCASSLSPGITEAFFGQGTRLTVV.

A few counts support this clone. V usage is TRBV19 and J usage is TRBJ2-1; 8 nucleotides match TRBD1. Losses at the gene ends were 3 bases for V and 2 bases for J; bases not matched to a gene: 6. The CDR3 length is 16 residues. Germline CDR1 reads LNHDA; CDR2 reads SQIVND (reference sequence). The DNA for the CDR3 is TGTGCCAGTAGTATCGGTATGACAGGGGCCTACAATGAGCAGTTCTTC. This translates into CASSIGMTGAYNEQFF.

The sample holds a few counts of this clone. V is TRBV29-1 and J is TRBJ2-2, with D perhaps TRBD2 (6 bases). This CDR3 comprises 14 residues. Per germline, CDR1 SQVTM and CDR2 ANQGSEA. V was trimmed by 7 bases and J by 6 bases, leaving 18 bases between them. CDR3 in amino acids: CSGRGYHPPGELFF. The CDR3 DNA sequence: TGCAGCGGGAGGGGCTACCACCCACCCGGGGAGCTGTTTTTT.

V is TRBV6-5 and J is TRBJ1-1, with D perhaps matching TRBD1 (6 bases). CDR3 length: 14 amino acids. Germline CDR1 is MNHEY and CDR2 is SVGAGI. The V gene lost 6 bases and the J gene lost 5 bases, with 16 bases spanning the gap. The CDR3 sequence is CASSLTRGNTEAFF. The CDR3 DNA reads TGTGCCAGCAGCCTAACAAGGGGGAATACTGAAGCTTTCTTT.

The chain combines TRBV7-8 with TRBJ2-7, with D perhaps TRBD1 (5 bases). CDR1 and CDR2 from the germline V gene are SGHVS and FQNEAQ. Trimming pared 4 bases from V and 1 base from J, leaving 11 bases between. CDR3 length equals 14 residues. This CDR3 is CASSWSQGSYEQYF. The CDR3 DNA sequence: TGTGCCAGCAGCTGGAGCCAGGGTTCCTACGAGCAGTACTTC.

The chain employs TRBV6-1 and TRBJ2-1; 14 nucleotides line up with TRBD2. Trimming removed 6 bases from V and 2 bases from J; junction bases left unmatched: 6. Germline V gives CDR1 MNHNS, CDR2 SASEGT. This CDR3 has 17 amino acids. CDR3 region: CASSEPGLAGAYNEQFF. CDR3 DNA sequence: TGTGCCAGCAGCGAACCGGGACTAGCGGGGGCCTACAATGAGCAGTTCTTC.

This chain uses TRBV5-6 with TRBJ1-4, with D possibly being TRBD1 (5 bases). The CDR3 totals 16 residues. The V gene's germline CDR1 is SGHDT and CDR2 YYEEEE. Trimming pared 6 bases from V and 0 bases from J, leaving 15 bases between. CDR3 in amino acids: CASTWGGPATNEKLFF. The CDR3 DNA reads TGTGCCAGCACTTGGGGCGGACCTGCAACTAATGAAAAACTGTTTTTT.

In this sample, this clone turned up a few times. V usage is TRBV7-9 and J usage is TRBJ1-1, with 9 bases identical to TRBD1. The CDR3 length is 12 residues. CDR1 and CDR2 from the germline V gene are SEHNR and FQNEAQ (reference sequence). Losses at the gene ends were 5 bases for V and 11 bases for J; bases not matched to a gene: 6. The DNA of the CDR3 is TGTGCCAGCAGCCACAGGGGGCAGGAGGCTTTCTTT. Protein: CASSHRGQEAFF.

The chain combines TRBV30 with TRBJ1-2, with 10 bases that match TRBD1. The CDR3 spans 14 residues. Trimming cost V 3 bases and J 5 bases; bases outside gene matches: 6. Germline CDR1 is GTSNPN and CDR2 is SVGIG (reference sequence). CDR3: CAWRGDRGWYGYTF. For the CDR3, the DNA is TGTGCCTGGAGGGGGGACAGGGGTTGGTATGGCTACACCTTC.

The V and J genes are TRBV5-1 and TRBJ2-7; TRBD1 might be the D (8 bases). Between the trimmed V and J ends, which lost 4 bases and 5 bases, there was a span of 16 bases. There are 14 residues in the CDR3. CDR1 and CDR2 (germline): SGHRS, YFSETQ. CDR3 residues: CASSQWTGRDEQYF. CDR3 bases: TGCGCCAGCAGCCAATGGACAGGGAGGGACGAGCAGTACTTC.

This rearrangement joins TRBV4-2 to TRBJ1-5; maybe TRBD1 (5 bases). CDR1 and CDR2 (germline): LGHNA, YNFKEQ. This CDR3 region has 16 residues. Trimming took 0 bases from V and 6 from J, leaving 15 bases between them. For the CDR3, the DNA is TGTGCCAGCAGCCAAGAGGGGGGGAATGGGTTTCAGCCCCAGCATTTT. It is translated as CASSQEGGNGFQPQHF.

The rearrangement joins TRBV10-1 to TRBJ2-1, with 8 bases aligning to TRBD1. The CDR3 is 17 amino acids. Germline V CDR1 and CDR2: WNHNN, SYGVQD (reference sequence). The trim removed 3 bases at V and 4 bases at J, leaving 11 bases unmatched. CDR3 DNA sequence: TGCGCCAGCAGTGATTGTCCCGGGACAGGATCATACAATGAGCAGTTCTTC. Translated, it gives CASSDCPGTGSYNEQFF.

The chain joins TRBV25-1 to TRBJ1-1; possibly TRBD1 for D (6 bases). In germline, CDR1 is MGHDK, CDR2 SYGVNS. V was trimmed by 6 bases and J by 1 base, leaving 12 bases between them. CDR3 length equals 14 residues. DNA for the CDR3: TGTGCCAGCAGCCTACAGGGATCGAACACTGAAGCTTTCTTT. Its translation: CASSLQGSNTEAFF.

This clone was found once. This chain uses TRBV19 with TRBJ2-1; 10 bases align to TRBD2. There are 17 residues in the CDR3. J gave up 7 bases and V 2 bases, and 11 bases lay outside the gene matches. Germline CDR1 and CDR2: LNHDA and SQIVND (reference sequence). In DNA form, the CDR3 reads TGTGCCAGTAGTATACGAGCCCAGCGGGGGGGCTGGAATGAGCAGTTCTTC. It translates to CASSIRAQRGGWNEQFF.

The gene calls are TRBV19 and TRBJ2-7; weak D call: TRBD1 (6 bases). The CDR3 loop spans 12 amino acids. The germline V gene encodes CDR1 LNHDA and CDR2 SQIVND (reference sequence). Trimming took 1 base from V and 7 from J, leaving 8 bases between them. CDR3 nucleotides: TGTGCCAGTAGTATAGCACAGGGAGAGCAGTACTTC. It specifies CASSIAQGEQYF.

Regarding this clone: Different DNA sequences within this sample yield the same CDR3. The chain carries TRBV30 and TRBJ2-5, with D possibly being TRBD1 (6 bases). The CDR3 runs to 12 residues. Trimming took 0 bases from V and 5 from J, leaving 7 bases between them. Germline CDR1 reads GTSNPN; CDR2 reads SVGIG (reference sequence). CDR3 protein: CAWSVQGETQYF. As DNA, the CDR3 is TGTGCCTGGAGTGTACAGGGTGAGACCCAGTACTTC.

The chain carries TRBV4-1 and TRBJ1-2; D may be TRBD1 (6 bases). The CDR3 covers 19 residues. Germline values: CDR1 MGHRA, CDR2 YSYEKL. The V and J ends lost 1 base and 3 bases respectively, with 24 bases between them. The CDR3 loop reads CASSQGLFVGHSRDYGYTF. CDR3 in DNA: TGCGCCAGCAGCCAAGGCCTCTTCGTGGGACATTCACGGGACTATGGCTACACCTTC.

The chain links TRBV6-5 to TRBJ1-2; D is possibly TRBD1 (6 bases). Per the germline V gene, CDR1 is MNHEY and CDR2 is SVGAGI. The CDR3 contains 14 residues. The V gene lost 0 bases and the J gene lost 4 bases, with 9 bases spanning the gap. CDR3 sequence (DNA): TGTGCCAGCAGTTACTCGGACAGACCCTATGGCTACACCTTC. Protein sequence: CASSYSDRPYGYTF.

The table lists this clone with a count of one. V is TRBV5-1 and J is TRBJ2-1; 8 bases agree with TRBD2. V shed 4 bases, J shed 4 bases, and the junction held 7 bases outside the gene matches. The CDR3 has 15 residues. The germline V gene has CDR1 SGHRS and CDR2 YFSETQ. The CDR3 loop reads CASSPGAGAYNEQFF. Written as DNA, the CDR3 is TGCGCCAGCAGCCCCGGAGCGGGGGCGTACAATGAGCAGTTCTTC.

The chain is built from TRBV14 and TRBJ1-1; D remains ambiguous. Germline CDR1 SGHDN, CDR2 FVKESK. This CDR3 comprises 13 residues. V lost 1 base and J 5 bases, leaving 8 bases between the germline ends. CDR3 sequence reads: CASSQVRKTEAFF. CDR3 DNA sequence: TGTGCCAGCAGCCAAGTGCGGAAAACTGAAGCTTTCTTT.

The rearrangement uses TRBV5-1 and TRBJ1-1; 8 nucleotides agree with TRBD1. The CDR3 consists of 15 residues. Germline V gene data show CDR1 as SGHRS and CDR2 as YFSETQ. The V gene end was trimmed by 5 bases and the J gene end by 3 bases; junction bases not matched to a gene: 9. CDR3 in DNA: TGCGCCAGCAGGTCTCAGGGGGCAAGGCACACTGAAGCTTTCTTT. Translation: CASRSQGARHTEAFF.